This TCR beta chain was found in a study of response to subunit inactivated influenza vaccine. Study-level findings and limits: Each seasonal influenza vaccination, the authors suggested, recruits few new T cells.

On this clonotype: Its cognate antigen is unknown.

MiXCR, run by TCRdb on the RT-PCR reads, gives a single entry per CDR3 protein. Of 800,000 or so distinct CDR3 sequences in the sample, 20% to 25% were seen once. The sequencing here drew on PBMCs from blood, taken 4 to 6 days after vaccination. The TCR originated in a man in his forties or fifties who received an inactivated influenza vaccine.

The CDR3 bases are TGCGCCAGCCAGGTACCAGTGACAGGGTCCTCTGAAGCTTTCTTT. Its translation is CASQVPVTGSSEAFF. The gene calls are TRBV5-1 and TRBJ1-1; 7 bases are shared with TRBD1. V gave up 7 bases and J gave up 6 bases; unmatched junction bases: 15. In germline, CDR1 is SGHRS, CDR2 YFSETQ. The CDR3 runs to 15 residues. Full variable domain (outside the CDR3, taken from reference TRBV5-1 and TRBJ1-1): KAGVTQTPRYLIKTRGQQVTLSCSPISGHRSVSWYQQTPGQGLQFLFEYFSETQRNKGNFPGRFSGRQFSNSRSEMNVSTLELGDSALYLCASQVPVTGSSEAFFGQGTRLTVV.